Presented here are 6 T cell receptor beta chains from one specimen sequenced in a study of blood T cell repertoires in COVID-19 (TCRdb year 2020). Library construction relied on the immunoSEQ multiplex PCR assay. This is the immuneACCESS table as TCRdb keeps it, with only in-frame sequences that have V and J called. A part of the clones is gone; compared with another copy, unresolved V genes explain less than half, and the rest is unexplained. In this sample the table shows about 240,000 clones, 86% of which occur a single time. The ten largest clonotypes hold less than 4% of the sample. Material: PBMCs or T cells enriched from blood (not recorded which). These TCRs come from a middle-aged woman with acute COVID-19.

This chain connects TRBV9 to TRBJ2-1, with 9 bases fitting TRBD2. With V trimmed by 0 bases and J by 9 bases, 7 bases remained unmatched. CDR1 is SGDLS, CDR2 YYNGEE, per germline. The CDR3 runs to 15 residues. For the CDR3, the DNA is TGTGCCAGCAGCGTAGTCACTAGCGGGCTTGGTGAGCAGTTCTTC. It is translated as CASSVVTSGLGEQFF.

The rearrangement uses TRBV3-1 (or the pseudogene TRBV3-2) and TRBJ2-6, with a possible D match to TRBD1 (5 bases). Germline V gene sequence: CDR1 LGHDT, CDR2 YNNKEL (reference sequence). V gave up 8 bases and J gave up 1 base, with 18 bases separating them. The CDR3 contains 17 residues. The CDR3 DNA is TGTGCCAGCCTTACAGTAAGGGGTAAGTCTGGGGCCAACGTCCTGACTTTC. It encodes CASLTVRGKSGANVLTF.

The J gene is TRBJ2-2, the V gene TRBV9; D ambiguous. The germline CDR1 and CDR2 sequences are SGDLS and YYNGEE. V gave up 3 bases and J gave up 5 bases, with 20 bases separating them. The CDR3 consists of 17 residues. The CDR3 DNA reads TGTGCCAGCAGCGAGGAATACAAGCCCCCGAGGACCGGGGAGCTGTTTTTT. Protein product: CASSEEYKPPRTGELFF. The full variable domain, with the rest looked up from reference TRBV9 and TRBJ2-2, is DSGVTQTPKHLITATGQRVTLRCSPRSGDLSVYWYQQSLDQGLQFLIQYYNGEERAKGNILERFSAQQFPDLHSELNLSSLELGDSALYFCASSEEYKPPRTGELFFGEGSRLTVL.

J is TRBJ2-7 and V is TRBV6-5, with a possible D match to TRBD2 (6 bases). Germline CDR1 and CDR2: MNHEY and SVGAGI. This CDR3 spans 14 amino acids. Trimming took 2 bases from V and 5 from J, leaving 13 bases between them. The CDR3 spells CASSYRRGPNEQYF. In DNA, the CDR3 is TGTGCCAGCAGTTACAGGAGGGGTCCAAACGAGCAGTACTTC.

This CDR3 reads CASSESGYNEKLFF. The CDR3 coding sequence is TGTGCCAGCAGTGAATCGGGGTATAATGAAAAACTGTTTTTT. The rearrangement links TRBV6-1 to TRBJ1-4; D remains unclear. Germline-derived CDR1 and CDR2 are MNHNS and SASEGT. Trimming shortened V by 2 bases and J by 4 bases, and 8 bases separated the two germline ends. CDR3 size: 14 residues.

The rearrangement joins TRBV5-1 to TRBJ2-1; a possible D gene is TRBD2 (6 bases). V was shortened by 4 bases and J by 9 bases, with 14 bases between the two germline ends. This CDR3 contains 13 residues. Germline CDR1 SGHRS, CDR2 YFSETQ. CDR3 in amino acids: CASSTRLDREQFF. The CDR3 DNA reads TGCGCCAGCAGCACAAGACTAGACCGTGAGCAGTTCTTC.